This T cell receptor (beta chain) was sequenced in a study of cytotoxic CD8 clonotypes in ibrutinib-treated CLL. At the level of the study: Median treatment time before response sampling was approximately twelve months, range 6 to 36.

Study-wide points: Clonality was elevated at ibrutinib response and had returned toward baseline at progression. With treatment, public clonotypes, which were uncommon, either contracted or remained stable.

Points on this clone: The antigen is not known.

Library input was roughly 1.9 micrograms of DNA from cryopreserved PBMCs. This CDR3 spans 12 amino acids. Germline-derived CDR1 and CDR2 are SGHTA and FQGNSA. The V end was cut by 3 bases, the J end by 5 bases, with 5 bases between. Assay: immunoSEQ multiplex PCR; the TCRdb copy retains only in-frame clones and omits some. Of about 97,000 clones in the sample, roughly three quarters are singletons; the top ten hold around 23%. Material: PBMCs, obtained after 24 months of ibrutinib treatment. The chain links TRBV7-2 to TRBJ1-5; D is unclear. The receptor was derived from a human donor with chronic lymphocytic leukemia. CDR3 residues: CASSFRDQPQHF. The CDR3 bases are TGTGCCAGCAGCTTTAGAGATCAGCCCCAGCATTTT.